The 23 T cell receptor beta chains listed next were all sequenced from one sample in a study of cytomegalovirus exposure and HLA in healthy donors. Vbeta (60) and Jbeta (13) primers were used in the PCR. Using immunoSEQ multiplex PCR, the repertoire was profiled, and TCRdb retains in-frame clones only, with some absent. The profile shows roughly 100,000 clones, just under 75% of them singletons. Material for sequencing was PBMCs. The receptors come from a man aged 50-59 years in good health and CMV-seropositive.

A few counts support this clone. The chain links TRBV2 to TRBJ2-7, with 9 bases identical to TRBD1. The V segment lost 7 bases and the J segment 6 bases; nucleotides outside the gene matches: 4. CDR3 length equals 12 residues. The germline gives CDR1 SNHLY, CDR2 FYNNEI. The CDR3 here is CASTGQGREQYF. For the CDR3, the DNA is TGTGCCAGCACAGGACAGGGGCGCGAGCAGTACTTC.

The chain couples TRBV19 to TRBJ2-4; 9 bases match TRBD1. Trimming removed 3 bases from V and 0 bases from J; junction bases left unmatched: 6. CDR1 and CDR2 from the germline V gene are LNHDA and SQIVND (reference sequence). The CDR3 contains 17 residues. CDR3 DNA sequence: TGTGCCAGTAGTATCTACGGGACAGGGTTAGCCAAAAACATTCAGTACTTC. This encodes CASSIYGTGLAKNIQYF.

The V call is TRBV19, the J call TRBJ1-1; D not certain. Germline loops: CDR1 LNHDA, CDR2 SQIVND (reference sequence). The ends were cut back, 8 bases at V and 4 bases at J, with 17 bases in the middle. The CDR3 totals 14 residues. CDR3 protein: CASSTRVEGTEAFF. The DNA of the CDR3 is TGTGCCAGTTCCACAAGGGTAGAGGGCACTGAAGCTTTCTTT.

The chain joins TRBV2 to TRBJ2-5; 7 bases fit TRBD1. This CDR3 contains 16 residues. The V gene's germline CDR1 is SNHLY and CDR2 FYNNEI. V was pared by 0 bases and J by 4 bases, with 8 bases of the junction left unmatched. The CDR3 region is CASSEAIEGARETQYF. For the CDR3, the DNA is TGTGCCAGCAGTGAAGCAATCGAGGGGGCGCGAGAGACCCAGTACTTC. The full variable domain, with the rest looked up from reference TRBV2 and TRBJ2-5, is EPEVTQTPSHQVTQMGQEVILRCVPISNHLYFYWYRQILGQKVEFLVSFYNNEISEKSEIFDDQFSVERPDGSNFTLKIRSTKLEDSAMYFCASSEAIEGARETQYFGPGTRLLVL.

V is TRBV7-8 and J is TRBJ1-5; 8 bases map to TRBD1. With V trimmed by 4 bases and J by 4 bases, 15 bases remained unmatched. The CDR3 spans 18 residues. Germline V CDR1 and CDR2: SGHVS, FQNEAQ. CDR3 amino acids: CASSSEYRGEIDNQPQHF. CDR3 nucleotide sequence: TGTGCCAGCAGCTCGGAGTACAGGGGGGAAATAGATAATCAGCCCCAGCATTTT.

To note about this clone: A read error may produce the germline difference seen at one junction end. This chain uses TRBV6-5 with TRBJ1-1; tentative D call: TRBD1 (6 bases). The CDR3 loop spans 12 amino acids. Germline V CDR1 and CDR2: MNHEY, SVGAGI. In DNA, the CDR3 is TGTGCCAGCAGTTTCAGGGACACGGAAGCTTTCTTT. Translation: CASSFRDTEAFF.

The chain uses TRBV27 and TRBJ2-3; D is undetermined. Germline V gene lookup returns CDR1 MNHEY and CDR2 SMNVEV (reference sequence). With 0 bases removed from V and 2 bases from J, the gap between germline ends came to 18 bases. CDR3 length: 18 residues. CDR3 DNA: TGTGCCAGCAGTTTATCGCCCCGGAGAAGTGGTGTCACAGATACGCAGTATTTT. Encoded protein: CASSLSPRRSGVTDTQYF.

V is TRBV2 and J is TRBJ1-6, with a tentative D call TRBD1 (5 bases). V shed 4 bases and J shed 0 bases, with 10 bases lying between them. CDR1 is SNHLY and CDR2 is FYNNEI in the germline V gene. CDR3 length: 16 residues. CDR3 coding DNA: TGTGCCAGCAGTGGTTCACAGGTCTCCTATAATTCACCCCTCCACTTT. Amino acids: CASSGSQVSYNSPLHF.

Notes on this clone: The CDR3 does not end in the conserved phenylalanine or tryptophan, so this is likely a read error. V and J are TRBV6-1 and TRBJ1-1, with 7 positions matching TRBD1. Germline CDR1 reads MNHNS; CDR2 reads SASEGT. There are 12 residues in the CDR3. J was trimmed by 8 bases and V by 7 bases; bases with no gene match: 7. CDR3 region: CASTDRDIEAFL. The CDR3 DNA follows: TGTGCCAGCACCGACAGGGACATAGAAGCTTTCCTT.

The chain has TRBV5-1 and TRBJ2-1; D might be TRBD1 (5 bases). This CDR3 contains 14 residues. Per the germline V gene, CDR1 is SGHRS and CDR2 is YFSETQ. Trimming left V 2 bases short and J 5 bases short, with 11 bases between. CDR3 DNA sequence: TGCGCCAGCAGCTTTGGGGCGGAAAACAATGAGCAGTTCTTC. Protein product: CASSFGAENNEQFF.

The V call is TRBV2, the J call TRBJ2-7; possible D gene TRBD2, 5 bases. The CDR3 runs 12 residues. Deletions cut 6 bases from V and 3 bases from J, with 9 bases between. CDR1 is SNHLY and CDR2 is FYNNEI in the germline V gene. The CDR3 sequence: CASRTGGYEQYF. CDR3 nucleotides: TGTGCCAGCAGAACCGGAGGCTACGAGCAGTACTTC.

The chain links TRBV10-1 to TRBJ2-2; D is uncertain. The CDR3 has 14 amino acids. CDR1 and CDR2 from the germline V gene are WNHNN and SYGVQD (reference sequence). Trimming took off 0 bases at V and 4 bases at J, with 6 bases between the two ends. The CDR3 protein is CASSESQVTGELFF. DNA for the CDR3: TGCGCCAGCAGTGAGTCTCAGGTCACCGGGGAGCTGTTTTTT.

This clone was observed once. V usage is TRBV6-6 and J usage is TRBJ1-4; TRBD1 agrees at 7 bases. Germline trimming cut 7 bases from V and 2 bases from J; bases unmatched to any gene: 7. Germline lookup yields CDR1 MNHNY and CDR2 SVGAGI (reference sequence). The CDR3 has 15 residues. The CDR3 loop reads CASNTEGATNEKLFF. The CDR3 DNA reads TGTGCCAGCAACACGGAGGGGGCTACTAATGAAAAACTGTTTTTT.

With respect to this clone: The sample holds other DNA sequences that translate to the same CDR3. The chain is built from TRBV9 and TRBJ2-7; 16 bases are a match to TRBD2. The length of the CDR3 is 15 residues. With 2 bases clipped from V and 7 bases from J, the junction kept 3 bases outside the gene matches. Germline-derived CDR1 and CDR2 are SGDLS and YYNGEE. The CDR3 region is CASSVGTSGRGEQYF. The CDR3 DNA reads as TGTGCCAGCAGCGTCGGGACTAGCGGGAGGGGAGAGCAGTACTTC.

V is TRBV6-6 and J is TRBJ1-5, with a tentative D call TRBD1 (5 bases). Between the trimmed V and J ends, which lost 6 bases and 4 bases, there was a span of 16 bases. The CDR3 runs 15 residues. Per the germline V gene, CDR1 is MNHNY and CDR2 is SVGAGI (reference sequence). The DNA of the CDR3 is TGTGCCAGCAGCTCCCCCGGGGGATTTAATCAGCCCCAGCATTTT. It translates to CASSSPGGFNQPQHF.

The chain couples TRBV25-1 to TRBJ1-6; D not certain. Trimming stripped 7 bases from V and 7 bases from J, with 17 bases between. The length of the CDR3 is 15 residues. CDR1 and CDR2 (germline): MGHDK, SYGVNS. DNA of the CDR3: TGTGCCAGCACGGGCTGGAGGGTTCCAAATTCACCCCTCCACTTT. It yields the protein CASTGWRVPNSPLHF.

The chain employs TRBV5-1 and TRBJ2-3; TRBD2 might be the D (5 bases). Trimming cost V 1 base and J 5 bases, with 14 bases left between them. Germline V gives CDR1 SGHRS, CDR2 YFSETQ. This CDR3 has 15 amino acids. The CDR3 region is CASSLQGLALDTQYF. Here the CDR3 DNA reads TGCGCCAGCAGCTTGCAAGGACTCGCGTTAGATACGCAGTATTTT.

In DNA, the CDR3 is TGTGCCAGCAGCTGGACAGGGGGCAAGGAGACCCAGTACTTC. The encoded protein is CASSWTGGKETQYF. The V and J genes are TRBV7-9 and TRBJ2-5; 11 bases agree with TRBD1. CDR1 is SEHNR, CDR2 FQNEAQ, per germline (reference sequence). This CDR3 contains 14 residues. V lost 4 bases and J lost 5; bases outside the gene matches: 3.

The chain joins TRBV19 to TRBJ1-4; D might be TRBD1 (5 bases). The germline V gene has CDR1 LNHDA and CDR2 SQIVND (reference sequence). The CDR3 consists of 17 residues. The ends were cut back, 1 base at V and 4 bases at J, with 16 bases in the middle. CDR3 sequence: CASSIAGWGRNNEKLFF. The CDR3 bases are TGTGCCAGTAGTATAGCTGGTTGGGGCAGGAATAATGAAAAACTGTTTTTT.

The chain recombines TRBV4-1 with TRBJ1-6, with 8 bases matching TRBD1. Germline-derived CDR1 and CDR2 are MGHRA and YSYEKL. There are 16 residues in the CDR3. The V segment lost 4 bases and the J segment 5 bases; nucleotides outside the gene matches: 7. The chain's CDR3 is CASSRGGQGHNSPLHF. The CDR3 nucleotides are TGCGCCAGCAGCCGAGGCGGACAGGGCCATAATTCACCCCTCCACTTT.

The genes are TRBV10-3 and TRBJ2-3, with 10 bases lining up with TRBD2. Trimming took 0 bases from V and 4 from J; bases not matched to a gene: 7. The CDR3 is 17 residues long. CDR1 is ENHRY and CDR2 is SYGVKD in the germline V gene. In DNA form, the CDR3 reads TGTGCCATCAGTGAGTCCGTGGCTAGCGGGAGCTCAGATACGCAGTATTTT. Translating it yields CAISESVASGSSDTQYF.

The chain links TRBV6-1 to TRBJ2-1; 10 bases are a match to TRBD1. Germline assignment: CDR1 MNHNS and CDR2 SASEGT. V shed 3 bases and J 15 bases; nucleotides not matched to a gene: 2. This CDR3 spans 11 amino acids. The CDR3 DNA follows: TGTGCCAGCAGTGAGACAGGGGGCGCGTTCTTC. This gives the protein CASSETGGAFF.

This chain links TRBV14 with TRBJ2-3; TRBD2 matches 8 bases. V trimming: 2 bases; J trimming: 1 base; junction bases outside the gene matches: 8. The CDR3 is made up of 17 amino acids. Germline CDR1 SGHDN, CDR2 FVKESK. CDR3 sequence reads: CASSQLSGGGGTDTQYF. The CDR3 bases are TGTGCCAGCAGCCAATTATCGGGAGGGGGTGGCACAGATACGCAGTATTTT. The full variable domain, rest sourced from reference TRBV14 and TRBJ2-3, is EAGVTQFPSHSVIEKGQTVTLRCDPISGHDNLYWYRRVMGKEIKFLLHFVKESKQDESGMPNNRFLAERTGGTYSTLKVQPAELEDSGVYFCASSQLSGGGGTDTQYFGPGTRLTVL.